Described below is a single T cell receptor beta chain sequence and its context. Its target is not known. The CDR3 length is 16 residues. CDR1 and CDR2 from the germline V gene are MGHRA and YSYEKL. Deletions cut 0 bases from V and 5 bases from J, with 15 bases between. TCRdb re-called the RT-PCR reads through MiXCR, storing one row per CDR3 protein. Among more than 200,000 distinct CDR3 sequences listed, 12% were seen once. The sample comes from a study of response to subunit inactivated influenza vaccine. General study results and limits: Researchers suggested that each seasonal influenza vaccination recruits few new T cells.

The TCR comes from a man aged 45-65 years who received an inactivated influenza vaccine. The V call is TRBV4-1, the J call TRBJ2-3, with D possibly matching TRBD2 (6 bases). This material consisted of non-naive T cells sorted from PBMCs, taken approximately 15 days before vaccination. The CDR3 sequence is CASSQEPAGPGDTQYF. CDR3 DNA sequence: TGCGCCAGCAGCCAAGAACCAGCGGGCCCCGGAGATACGCAGTATTTT.